Listed here are 27 T cell receptor beta chains from one sample, sequenced in a study of blood T cells in healthy people across ages. It was with a sample-barcoded 5' primer and a J-beta primer mix that a second PCR of about 7 to 12 cycles was run. MiXCR, applied by TCRdb to the 5' RACE reads, yields one record per CDR3 protein. The data show 630,000 or so distinct CDR3 sequences, approximately 30% seen once. Material for sequencing was blood. These TCRs come from a woman of 80 years or more in good health.

A note on this clonotype: A read error may explain this, as a much larger clone is one base away. This chain connects TRBV6-1 to TRBJ2-5; D possibly matches TRBD1 or TRBD2 (6 bases each). CDR1 is MNHNS, CDR2 SASEGT, per germline. The CDR3 spans 14 residues. The CDR3 sequence: CASSEDGGAYEQCF. Written as DNA, the CDR3 is TGTGCCAGCAGTGAAGACGGGGGCGCCTACGAGCAGTGCTTC.

Concerning this clonotype itself: Being one base from a much bigger clone, this may be a read error. The rearrangement joins TRBV5-1 to TRBJ2-1; tentatively, D is TRBD1 (5 bases). The closer fit of TRBJ2-7 to the DNA end suggests the J call may be wrong. The CDR3 sequence is 16 residues long. The germline V gene encodes CDR1 SGHRS and CDR2 YFSETQ. The CDR3 DNA sequence: TGCGCCAGCAGCTTTGGGGCACAGAGCTCCTACAATGAGCAGTACTTC. Its protein product is CASSFGAQSSYNEQYF.

This clonotype was seen repeatedly, ten times or more. The V call is TRBV7-9, the J call TRBJ2-7; maybe TRBD2 (5 bases). CDR1 SEHNR and CDR2 FQNEAQ come from the germline V gene (reference sequence). The V end lost 4 bases, the J end lost 0 bases, and 16 bases lay between the germline ends. The CDR3 totals 16 residues. The CDR3 loop is CASSSSGAGRSYEQYF. DNA of the CDR3: TGTGCCAGCAGCTCCAGCGGAGCAGGCCGCTCCTACGAGCAGTACTTC.

This clonotype showed up just a few times. This chain connects TRBV6-5 to TRBJ2-2; maybe TRBD2 (7 bases). CDR3 length: 15 amino acids. V was cut by 3 bases and J by 5 bases, with 13 bases left in between. The germline gives CDR1 MNHEY, CDR2 SVGAGI. In DNA, the CDR3 is TGTGCCAGCAGTTATGCGGGGGCAGGGACCGGGGAGCTGTTTTTT. It encodes CASSYAGAGTGELFF.

The chain links TRBV20-1 to TRBJ2-5; possible D gene TRBD2, 5 bases. Trimming removed 6 bases from V and 11 bases from J, with 22 bases in between. Germline V CDR1 and CDR2: DFQATT, SNEGSKA (reference sequence). The CDR3 runs to 13 residues. The CDR3 sequence: CSANDGVTNGQYF. Here the CDR3 DNA reads TGCAGTGCCAATGACGGGGTGACGAATGGGCAGTACTTC.

The rearrangement links TRBV7-3 to TRBJ2-2; TRBD1 matches at 7 bases. Looked up from germline, CDR1 is SGHTA and CDR2 is FQGTGA. Unmatched junction bases numbered 5, after V lost 1 base and J lost 6 bases. The CDR3 extends over 15 amino acids. The CDR3 is CASSLIGQGAGELFF. The CDR3 DNA is TGTGCCAGCAGCTTAATAGGGCAGGGGGCCGGGGAGCTGTTTTTT.

J is TRBJ2-1 and V is TRBV30; D is undetermined. From germline, CDR1 is GTSNPN and CDR2 SVGIG (reference sequence). This CDR3 spans 12 amino acids. Trimming pared 4 bases from V and 3 bases from J, leaving 7 bases between. The CDR3 DNA sequence: TGTGCCTGGATGGTGGACTACAATGAGCAGTTCTTC. This gives the protein CAWMVDYNEQFF.

Ten or more counts support this clonotype. The chain has TRBV4-1 and TRBJ1-1, with a tentative D call TRBD1 (6 bases). With 5 bases removed from V and 1 base from J, the gap between germline ends came to 17 bases. Germline CDR1 is MGHRA and CDR2 is YSYEKL. CDR3 length: 16 residues. CDR3 protein: CASSSTGALRNTEAFF. DNA of the CDR3: TGCGCCAGCAGCAGTACGGGGGCCCTGAGGAACACTGAAGCTTTCTTT.

The V gene is TRBV12-3 or TRBV12-4, the J gene TRBJ1-1; D unresolved. The CDR3 extends over 14 amino acids. With 2 bases removed from V and 2 bases from J, the gap between germline ends came to 9 bases. The CDR3 coding sequence is TGTGCCAGCAGTTTAAGTCAGGCCAACACTGAAGCTTTCTTT. Amino acid sequence: CASSLSQANTEAFF.

This clonotype turned up a few times. It may be a read error: a sequence one base away is much more abundant. The rearrangement uses TRBV12-3 or TRBV12-4 and TRBJ2-5; 8 nucleotides align to TRBD1. J lost 5 bases, V lost 4 bases, and 6 bases had no gene match. The CDR3 is made up of 14 amino acids. CDR3: CASSWGRGLETQYF. CDR3 coding DNA: TGTGCCAGCAGTTGGGGCAGGGGGCTGGAGACCCAGTACTTC.

This clonotype has just a few counts. This rearrangement joins TRBV19 to TRBJ1-5; D is perhaps TRBD1 (5 bases). The CDR3 runs 15 residues. CDR1 and CDR2 from the germline V gene are LNHDA and SQIVND (reference sequence). The ends were cut back, 3 bases at V and 0 bases at J, with 9 bases in the middle. CDR3 sequence (DNA): TGTGCCAGTAGTATGACAGACTATAGCAATCAGCCCCAGCATTTT. This translates into CASSMTDYSNQPQHF.

This clonotype was recorded at least ten times. The V gene is TRBV5-1, the J gene TRBJ2-7; D tentatively reads TRBD1 or TRBD2 (6 bases each). The V gene's germline CDR1 is SGHRS and CDR2 YFSETQ. Deletions cut 0 bases from V and 1 base from J, with 11 bases between. CDR3 length equals 15 residues. The CDR3 DNA is TGCGCCAGCAGCTTGGAGGGGGGATATTCCTACGAGCAGTACTTC. This codes for CASSLEGGYSYEQYF.

The chain is built from TRBV9 and TRBJ2-7, with D possibly matching TRBD2 (6 bases). The last part of the DNA fits TRBJ2-5 better; the J call may be wrong. Germline V gives CDR1 SGDLS, CDR2 YYNGEE. The CDR3 is made up of 15 amino acids. CDR3 amino acids: CASSVAGGVGETQYF. DNA of the CDR3: TGTGCCAGCAGCGTAGCAGGCGGGGTCGGGGAGACCCAGTACTTC.

V gene TRBV18 combines with J gene TRBJ2-6; D unresolved. V gave up 3 bases and J gave up 1 base, with 7 bases separating them. The length of the CDR3 is 15 residues. Looked up from germline, CDR1 is KGHSH and CDR2 is LQKENI. The CDR3 nucleotides read TGTGCCAGCTCACCGGAGAGATCTGGGGCCAACGTCCTGACTTTC. Its translation: CASSPERSGANVLTF.

The chain couples TRBV3-1 to TRBJ1-5; D is uncertain. CDR3 length: 15 residues. CDR1 is LGHDT and CDR2 is YNNKEL in the germline V gene (reference sequence). Trimming removed 0 bases from V and 5 bases from J, with 11 bases in between. As DNA, the CDR3 is TGTGCCAGCAGCCAAGATTTAGGGTTTGATCAGCCCCAGCATTTT. As protein: CASSQDLGFDQPQHF.

V gene TRBV9 combines with J gene TRBJ2-1; TRBD1 agrees at 7 bases. This CDR3 has 16 residues. The ends lost 4 bases at V and 4 bases at J; junction bases unmatched: 11. The V gene's germline CDR1 is SGDLS and CDR2 YYNGEE. CDR3 loop: CASSPDPGTAYNEQFF. The CDR3 DNA is TGTGCCAGCAGCCCGGACCCAGGGACAGCTTACAATGAGCAGTTCTTC.

This clonotype was counted many times. This chain joins TRBV28 and TRBJ2-3; 7 bases match TRBD2. There are 16 residues in the CDR3. Germline CDR1 reads MDHEN; CDR2 reads SYDVKM. The J segment lost 2 bases and the V segment lost 4 bases, leaving 9 bases of the junction unmatched. In nucleotides, the CDR3 is TGTGCCAGCAGTTCCCCGGGGGGACCGACCACAGATACGCAGTATTTT. Translated, it gives CASSSPGGPTTDTQYF.

Ten or more counts support this clonotype. V is TRBV5-1 and J is TRBJ1-5; TRBD1 is a possible D gene (5 bases). Per germline, CDR1 SGHRS and CDR2 YFSETQ. CDR3 length: 14 residues. V was clipped by 0 bases and J by 3 bases, with 7 bases between them. The CDR3 DNA is TGCGCCAGCAGCTTGGGAGGGGACAATCAGCCCCAGCATTTT. This encodes CASSLGGDNQPQHF.

The gene calls are TRBV20-1 and TRBJ2-6, with 7 positions matching TRBD1. The CDR3 sequence is 17 residues long. Germline trimming cut 6 bases from V and 0 bases from J; bases unmatched to any gene: 11. Germline CDR1 is DFQATT and CDR2 is SNEGSKA (reference sequence). The CDR3 coding sequence is TGCAGTGCCCTCCCGACGACAGGGACCTCTGGGGCCAACGTCCTGACTTTC. As protein: CSALPTTGTSGANVLTF.

This clonotype has just a few counts. The rearrangement links TRBV7-2 to TRBJ2-7; D ambiguous. In germline, CDR1 is SGHTA, CDR2 FQGNSA. This CDR3 comprises 14 residues. Trimming stripped 1 base from V and 0 bases from J, with 7 bases between. The DNA of the CDR3 is TGTGCCAGCAGCTTAGATCAGGCCTCCTACGAGCAGTACTTC. Encoded protein: CASSLDQASYEQYF.

The table lists this clonotype with many counts. J is TRBJ2-5 and V is TRBV6-6; TRBD2 might be the D (7 bases). The CDR3 sequence is 13 residues long. Germline assignment: CDR1 MNHNY and CDR2 SVGAGI (reference sequence). The V gene lost 2 bases and the J gene lost 5 bases, with 9 bases spanning the gap. The CDR3 loop is CASSYGGGETQYF. The CDR3 region has the DNA TGTGCCAGCAGTTACGGGGGGGGCGAGACCCAGTACTTC.

This clonotype showed up many times. The genes are TRBV5-1 and TRBJ2-1, with 7 bases aligning to TRBD1. Germline-derived CDR1 and CDR2 are SGHRS and YFSETQ. This CDR3 contains 16 residues. The V segment lost 3 bases and the J segment 1 base; nucleotides outside the gene matches: 7. CDR3 nucleotides: TGCGCCAGCAGCTCGGAAGGGACAGAATCCTACAATGAGCAGTTCTTC. Translating gives CASSSEGTESYNEQFF.

As for this clonotype: One end of the junction varies from germline; a read error may be responsible. This sequence joins TRBV20-1 and TRBJ2-1; D is perhaps TRBD1 (7 bases). Germline CDR1 and CDR2: DFQATT and SNEGSKA (reference sequence). The CDR3 is 14 amino acids. As DNA, the CDR3 is TGCAGTGCCAGAGACAGGGAGGTGTACAATGAGCAGTTCTTC. Its translation is CSARDREVYNEQFF.

This clonotype was seen at least ten times. The chain employs TRBV5-1 and TRBJ2-6; possibly TRBD1 for D (6 bases). V was shortened by 0 bases and J by 0 bases, with 13 bases between the two germline ends. The CDR3 runs to 18 residues. Per the germline V gene, CDR1 is SGHRS and CDR2 is YFSETQ. CDR3 residues: CASSLDGPRGSGANVLTF. DNA for the CDR3: TGCGCCAGCAGCTTGGATGGACCCAGGGGCTCTGGGGCCAACGTCCTGACTTTC.

This chain links TRBV7-9 with TRBJ2-7; the D is unclear. This CDR3 comprises 11 residues. Between the trimmed V and J ends, which lost 8 bases and 4 bases, there was a span of 9 bases. Per germline, CDR1 SEHNR and CDR2 FQNEAQ (reference sequence). The DNA of the CDR3 is TGTGCCAGCGGAGAGGAGTACGAGCAGTACTTC. Its protein product is CASGEEYEQYF.

Many counts were recorded for this clonotype. The chain employs TRBV6-5 and TRBJ2-5; D gene ambiguous. The CDR3 consists of 14 residues. CDR1 is MNHEY, CDR2 SVGAGI, per germline. The V gene lost 0 bases and the J gene lost 1 base, with 6 bases spanning the gap. This CDR3 is CASSYSMAQETQYF. The CDR3 DNA reads TGTGCCAGCAGTTACTCGATGGCCCAAGAGACCCAGTACTTC.

This clonotype was counted a few times. Given a much more abundant clone one base away, this may be a read error. J is TRBJ2-7 and V is TRBV19, with 7 bases that match TRBD2. The CDR3 runs 15 residues. V gave up 3 bases and J gave up 3 bases; unmatched junction bases: 8. CDR1 and CDR2 (germline): LNHDA, SQIVND (reference sequence). Here the CDR3 reads CASSISGGSCYEQYF. The DNA for the CDR3 is TGTGCCAGTAGTATCTCCGGGGGGTCCTGCTACGAGCAGTACTTC. Drawing the rest from reference TRBV19 and TRBJ2-7, the complete variable domain is DGGITQSPKYLFRKEGQNVTLSCEQNLNHDAMYWYRQDPGQGLRLIYYSQIVNDFQKGDIAEGYSVSREKKESFPLTVTSAQKNPTAFYLCASSISGGSCYEQYFGPGTRLTVT.